The 21 T cell receptor beta chains reported below all come from one sample, sequenced in a study of T cells expressing NK-cell markers. After re-calling the 5' RACE reads, TCRdb lists one entry per CDR3 protein, DNA absent. This table lists 500,000 to 700,000 distinct CDR3 sequences. Sequenced input: blood T cells: a sorted CD56 or NKG2C T cell subset, CD4+ or CD8+ T cells, or bulk PBMC T cells (not recorded which). These receptors all stem from a man younger than 35 in good health.

The genes are TRBV28 and TRBJ2-5; TCRdb lists TRBD1, though no DNA is available to test this call. The germline V gene encodes CDR1 MDHEN and CDR2 SYDVKM. CDR3 size: 15 residues. Here the CDR3 reads CASSFRTGGTGTQYF.

V gene TRBV4-1 combines with J gene TRBJ2-1; the TCRdb call, TRBD2, lacks DNA for checking. Germline CDR1 MGHRA, CDR2 YSYEKL. The CDR3 consists of 16 residues. The CDR3 loop reads CASSPSGSFSYNEQFF.

V gene TRBV7-9 combines with J gene TRBJ1-2; without DNA, the TCRdb call of TRBD1 cannot be checked. The CDR3 extends over 15 amino acids. CDR1 is SEHNR, CDR2 FQNEAQ, per germline (reference sequence). The CDR3 protein is CASSLVTDSNYGYTF.

The gene calls are TRBV29-1 and TRBJ1-1; the TCRdb call, TRBD1, lacks DNA for checking. The CDR3 extends over 15 amino acids. Germline values: CDR1 SQVTM, CDR2 ANQGSEA. The CDR3 sequence is CSVRTGADMNTEAFF.

The chain uses TRBV7-8 and TRBJ2-5; the TCRdb call, TRBD2, lacks DNA for checking. The CDR3 loop spans 16 amino acids. CDR1 is SGHVS, CDR2 FQNEAQ, per germline. CDR3 region: CASSLPSSQGQETQYF.

This chain uses TRBV20-1 with TRBJ1-3. Germline CDR1 reads DFQATT; CDR2 reads SNEGSKA (reference sequence). The CDR3 loop spans 13 amino acids. This CDR3 is CSGLLLAGNTIYF.

The rearrangement uses TRBV30 and TRBJ2-1; checking the TCRdb D call of TRBD1 is not possible without DNA. This CDR3 spans 13 amino acids. The germline CDR1 and CDR2 sequences are GTSNPN and SVGIG (reference sequence). The CDR3 protein is CACDKGRYNEQFF. Variable domain in full (rest from reference TRBV30 and TRBJ2-1): SQTIHQWPATLVQPVGSPLSLECTVEGTSNPNLYWYRQAAGRGLQLLFYSVGIGQISSEVPQNLSASRPQDRQFILSSKKLLLSDSGFYLCACDKGRYNEQFFGPGTRLTVL.

This chain links TRBV9 with TRBJ2-5. The CDR3 sequence is 13 residues long. CDR1 is SGDLS and CDR2 is YYNGEE in the germline V gene. This CDR3 is CASSASIQETQYF. The full variable domain, its missing parts supplied by reference TRBV9 and TRBJ2-5, is DSGVTQTPKHLITATGQRVTLRCSPRSGDLSVYWYQQSLDQGLQFLIQYYNGEERAKGNILERFSAQQFPDLHSELNLSSLELGDSALYFCASSASIQETQYFGPGTRLLVL.

The J gene is TRBJ2-1, the V gene TRBV27; TCRdb's D call of TRBD2 is untestable without DNA. Germline assignment: CDR1 MNHEY and CDR2 SMNVEV (reference sequence). This CDR3 spans 16 amino acids. The CDR3 protein is CASSLRAGIGDNEQFF.

The chain has TRBV4-3 and TRBJ2-3. CDR1 is LGHNA, CDR2 YSLEER, per germline. The CDR3 has 15 amino acids. This CDR3 reads CASSQESYPSDTQYF.

The chain employs TRBV5-1 and TRBJ1-1; the D call from TCRdb, TRBD1, cannot be confirmed without DNA. The germline V gene has CDR1 SGHRS and CDR2 YFSETQ. This CDR3 is 15 amino acids long. CDR3 sequence reads: CASSLKGQGGAEAFF.

V and J are TRBV5-1 and TRBJ2-1; the TRBD2 assignment by TCRdb is unverifiable without DNA. This CDR3 is 16 amino acids long. Germline CDR1 SGHRS, CDR2 YFSETQ. The CDR3 is CASSFGLAGEYNEQFF.

This sequence joins TRBV29-1 and TRBJ2-1; TCRdb picks TRBD1, but there is no DNA to check that call. The germline gives CDR1 SQVTM, CDR2 ANQGSEA. The CDR3 is 15 residues long. CDR3 protein: CSVNNRDRDFNEQFF.

V and J are TRBV7-8 and TRBJ2-7; no DNA is available, so the TRBD1 call from TCRdb remains unchecked. The germline V gene encodes CDR1 SGHVS and CDR2 FQNEAQ. CDR3 length: 14 amino acids. The CDR3 region is CASRPGTVSYEQYF.

The chain is built from TRBV10-3 and TRBJ2-3; the TCRdb call, TRBD2, lacks DNA for checking. The CDR3 is made up of 16 amino acids. Looked up from germline, CDR1 is ENHRY and CDR2 is SYGVKD. This CDR3 is CAITPGLAGSTDTQYF.

The chain carries TRBV5-1 and TRBJ2-2; TCRdb lists TRBD2, though no DNA is available to test this call. The length of the CDR3 is 15 residues. CDR1 SGHRS and CDR2 YFSETQ come from the germline V gene. The CDR3 here is CASSFKTSNTGELFF. Variable domain in full (rest from reference TRBV5-1 and TRBJ2-2): KAGVTQTPRYLIKTRGQQVTLSCSPISGHRSVSWYQQTPGQGLQFLFEYFSETQRNKGNFPGRFSGRQFSNSRSEMNVSTLELGDSALYLCASSFKTSNTGELFFGEGSRLTVL.

J is TRBJ1-6 and V is TRBV7-2; absent DNA, TCRdb's TRBD1 call cannot be checked. This CDR3 comprises 15 residues. Germline CDR1 SGHTA, CDR2 FQGNSA. CDR3 residues: CASSFKTGGYSPLHF. Based on the CDR3 plus reference TRBV7-2 and TRBJ1-6, the full variable domain is GAGVSQSPSNKVTEKGKDVELRCDPISGHTALYWYRQSLGQGLEFLIYFQGNSAPDKSGLPSDRFSAERTGGSVSTLTIQRTQQEDSAVYLCASSFKTGGYSPLHFGNGTRLTVT.

This rearrangement joins TRBV12-3 or TRBV12-4 to TRBJ2-7; as DNA is missing, the TRBD1 call by TCRdb cannot be tested. The CDR3 sequence is 14 residues long. CDR3 residues: CASSPGPTSYEQYF.

The chain recombines TRBV15 with TRBJ2-2; the D call from TCRdb, TRBD1, cannot be confirmed without DNA. Looked up from germline, CDR1 is LNHNV and CDR2 is YYDKDF (reference sequence). The CDR3 consists of 20 residues. The CDR3 protein is CATSSTIAGTGGTDTGELFF.

The J gene is TRBJ2-1, the V gene TRBV15; TCRdb picks TRBD2, but there is no DNA to check that call. The CDR3 has 18 amino acids. Germline-derived CDR1 and CDR2 are LNHNV and YYDKDF (reference sequence). The CDR3 spells CATSRDPFTSGVYNEQFF.

The chain uses TRBV12-3 or TRBV12-4 and TRBJ2-1; lacking DNA, the TRBD1 call made by TCRdb goes unchecked. The length of the CDR3 is 17 residues. The CDR3 is CASSPPFVERAYNEQFF.